The clone carrying this T cell receptor (beta chain) was picked up one time. The data originate from a study of T cell changes during pregnancy in multiple sclerosis. Assay: immunoSEQ multiplex PCR; the TCRdb copy retains only in-frame clones and omits some. The sample shows approximately 53,000 clones, 80% to 95% of them seen only once. The germline gives CDR1 SNHLY, CDR2 FYNNEI. Unmatched junction bases numbered 9, after V lost 3 bases and J lost 4 bases. This CDR3 has 16 residues. This TCR was recovered from a female donor in good health, enrolled as a control in a pregnancy study. This chain connects TRBV2 to TRBJ1-5; 7 nucleotides agree with TRBD1. The sequencing here drew on CD4+ T cells from peripheral blood mononuclear cells, taken after pregnancy. CDR3 DNA: TGTGCCAGCAGTGACGAGACAGGGATTAGGAATCAGCCCCAGCATTTT. Translated: CASSDETGIRNQPQHF. Drawing the rest from reference TRBV2 and TRBJ1-5, the complete variable domain is EPEVTQTPSHQVTQMGQEVILRCVPISNHLYFYWYRQILGQKVEFLVSFYNNEISEKSEIFDDQFSVERPDGSNFTLKIRSTKLEDSAMYFCASSDETGIRNQPQHFGDGTRLSIL.